Following are 13 T cell receptor beta chains from one sample sequenced in a study of cytomegalovirus exposure and HLA in healthy donors. Primers for the PCR totalled 60 Vbeta and 13 Jbeta. This table comes from immunoSEQ multiplex PCR, and its TCRdb copy is limited to in-frame clones, with some not included. The table has about 140,000 clones, about 80% seen once. Sequencing was performed on PBMCs. Every receptor here comes from a man in his forties in good health and CMV-seronegative.

This chain links TRBV12-5 with TRBJ1-2, with D tentatively TRBD1 (6 bases). The length of the CDR3 is 17 residues. The V gene lost 1 base and the J gene lost 0 bases, with 15 bases spanning the gap. Looked up from germline, CDR1 is LGHNT and CDR2 is FRNRAP. CDR3 in DNA: TGTGCTAGTGGTTTGGGCAGGGGCATACCCTCTAACTATGGCTACACCTTC. Translating gives CASGLGRGIPSNYGYTF. Variable domain in full (rest from reference TRBV12-5 and TRBJ1-2): DARVTQTPRHKVTEMGQEVTMRCQPILGHNTVFWYRQTMMQGLELLAYFRNRAPLDDSGMPKDRFSAEMPDATLATLKIQPSEPRDSAVYFCASGLGRGIPSNYGYTFGSGTRLTVV.

A remark on this clone: One end of the junction is discordant with germline, which a read error may explain. This rearrangement joins TRBV7-7 to TRBJ2-3; D gene ambiguous. Germline V gene lookup returns CDR1 SSHAT and CDR2 FNYEAQ (reference sequence). This CDR3 contains 12 residues. The CDR3 DNA reads as TGTGCTAGCAGCTTAATCAGAGATACGCAGTATTTT. Translation: CASSLIRDTQYF.

J is TRBJ1-2 and V is TRBV7-2, with a possible D match to TRBD1 (5 bases). The CDR3 sequence is 16 residues long. CDR1 is SGHTA and CDR2 is FQGNSA in the germline V gene. V was clipped by 1 base and J by 6 bases, with 18 bases between them. The CDR3 sequence is CASSLEGPSGLNGYTF. The CDR3 DNA is TGTGCCAGCAGCTTAGAGGGGCCCAGTGGTCTTAATGGCTACACCTTC.

V is TRBV7-9 and J is TRBJ2-3; the match to TRBD2 covers 10 bases. The ends lost 3 bases at V and 2 bases at J; junction bases unmatched: 2. This CDR3 is built from 15 residues. The germline V gene has CDR1 SEHNR and CDR2 FQNEAQ (reference sequence). CDR3 amino acids: CASSFGLADTDTQYF. The CDR3 DNA sequence: TGTGCCAGCAGCTTCGGACTAGCGGACACAGATACGCAGTATTTT.

V gene TRBV5-4 combines with J gene TRBJ1-3; TRBD1 is a possible D gene (6 bases). The CDR3 contains 16 residues. The V gene lost 0 bases and the J gene lost 8 bases, with 18 bases spanning the gap. From germline, CDR1 is SGHNT and CDR2 YYREEE (reference sequence). CDR3 protein: CASSLGFPGQGDTIYF. As DNA, the CDR3 is TGTGCCAGCAGCTTGGGCTTCCCGGGACAAGGAGACACCATATATTTT.

The CDR3 spells CASRSGTGGNTEAFF. The CDR3 DNA is TGCGCCAGCAGATCCGGGACAGGGGGGAACACTGAAGCTTTCTTT. The rearrangement joins TRBV10-2 to TRBJ1-1, with 11 bases matching TRBD1. Germline V gene lookup returns CDR1 WSHSY and CDR2 SAAADI. The junction had 4 bases not matched to a gene; V was cut back by 6 bases and J by 1 base. The CDR3 is 15 amino acids.

The chain couples TRBV10-3 to TRBJ2-5, with 9 bases identical to TRBD1. Germline V gives CDR1 ENHRY, CDR2 SYGVKD. The CDR3 has 16 residues. V lost 2 bases and J lost 4; bases outside the gene matches: 8. The CDR3 loop is CAISEGGQGWGETQYF. DNA for the CDR3: TGTGCCATCAGTGAGGGGGGACAGGGTTGGGGAGAGACCCAGTACTTC.

The chain carries TRBV30 and TRBJ1-5, with D possibly TRBD1 on 5 matching bases. CDR3 length: 12 residues. Trimming left V 1 base short and J 7 bases short, with 8 bases between. Looked up from germline, CDR1 is GTSNPN and CDR2 is SVGIG (reference sequence). CDR3 sequence: CAWSERQQPQHF. CDR3 sequence (DNA): TGTGCCTGGAGTGAAAGACAGCAGCCCCAGCATTTT.

This chain joins TRBV6-1 and TRBJ1-2; 9 bases agree with TRBD1. The germline V gene encodes CDR1 MNHNS and CDR2 SASEGT. The CDR3 loop spans 14 amino acids. J was trimmed by 8 bases and V by 4 bases; bases with no gene match: 8. CDR3 sequence: CASSGGGQGRGYTF. The CDR3 nucleotides are TGTGCCAGCAGTGGGGGGGGACAGGGACGCGGCTACACCTTC.

This chain joins TRBV25-1 and TRBJ1-5; D remains unclear. This CDR3 is built from 14 residues. The germline V and J ends were trimmed by 4 bases and 1 base, with 8 bases remaining between them. Germline assignment: CDR1 MGHDK and CDR2 SYGVNS. The CDR3 region is CASSAAGSNQPQHF. CDR3 coding DNA: TGTGCCAGCAGTGCTGCGGGAAGCAATCAGCCCCAGCATTTT. Drawing the rest from reference TRBV25-1 and TRBJ1-5, the complete variable domain is EADIYQTPRYLVIGTGKKITLECSQTMGHDKMYWYQQDPGMELHLIHYSYGVNSTEKGDLSSESTVSRIRTEHFPLTLESARPSHTSQYLCASSAAGSNQPQHFGDGTRLSIL.

The V gene is TRBV12-5, the J gene TRBJ1-3; D remains ambiguous. Per the germline V gene, CDR1 is LGHNT and CDR2 is FRNRAP. Trimming stripped 5 bases from V and 3 bases from J, with 14 bases between. This CDR3 contains 15 residues. The CDR3: CASGAGSLGGNTIYF. The DNA for the CDR3 is TGTGCTAGTGGTGCGGGCTCACTGGGTGGAAACACCATATATTTT.

The chain is built from TRBV27 and TRBJ2-7; a possible D gene is TRBD2 (5 bases). The germline gives CDR1 MNHEY, CDR2 SMNVEV (reference sequence). This CDR3 has 14 amino acids. V gave up 3 bases and J gave up 3 bases, with 12 bases separating them. CDR3 coding DNA: TGTGCCAGCAGTTTTTCGGGAAACCGCTACGAGCAGTACTTC. It encodes CASSFSGNRYEQYF.

The chain has TRBV7-2 and TRBJ1-5; 9 bases fit TRBD1. The CDR3 has 15 amino acids. Trimming at V came to 5 bases and at J to 6 bases, leaving 8 bases not matched to a gene. Germline CDR1 is SGHTA and CDR2 is FQGNSA. The DNA for the CDR3 is TGTGCCAGCAGCCCTCAGGACAGGGGCGGTCAGCCCCAGCATTTT. Amino acid sequence: CASSPQDRGGQPQHF.